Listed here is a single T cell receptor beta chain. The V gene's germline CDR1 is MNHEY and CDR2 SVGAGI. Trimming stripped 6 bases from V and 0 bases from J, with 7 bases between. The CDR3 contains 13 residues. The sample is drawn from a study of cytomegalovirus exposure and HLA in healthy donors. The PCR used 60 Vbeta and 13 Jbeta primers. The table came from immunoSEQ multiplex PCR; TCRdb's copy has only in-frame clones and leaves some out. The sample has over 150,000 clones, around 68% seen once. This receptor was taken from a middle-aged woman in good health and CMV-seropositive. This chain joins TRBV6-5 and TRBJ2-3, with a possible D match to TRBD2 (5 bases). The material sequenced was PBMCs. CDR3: CASRRDSTDTQYF. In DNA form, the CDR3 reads TGTGCCAGCAGGAGGGATAGCACAGATACGCAGTATTTT.